The 4 T cell receptor beta chains below were found in one sample sequenced in a study of T-cell memory formation after mild COVID-19. One entry per CDR3 protein, called by TCRdb with MiXCR from the 5' RACE reads. The profile shows 560,000 or so distinct CDR3 sequences, 17% of them singletons. The specimen sequenced was PBMCs or a T cell subset sorted from them (not recorded which). The receptors derive from an adult woman who had mild COVID-19 (a few samples of this study predate the infection). Cell type and time point are not known.

The gene calls are TRBV7-9 and TRBJ2-1; 13 positions match TRBD2. The CDR3 runs to 18 residues. V shed 5 bases and J 0 bases; nucleotides not matched to a gene: 7. Germline-derived CDR1 and CDR2 are SEHNR and FQNEAQ (reference sequence). The CDR3 nucleotides are TGTGCCAGCAGCACCCGGACTAGCGGGAGCAGCTCCTACAATGAGCAGTTCTTC. Protein product: CASSTRTSGSSSYNEQFF.

Ten or more counts support this clonotype. The gene calls are TRBV5-1 and TRBJ1-3; D unclear. The CDR3 contains 16 residues. Germline V lookup: CDR1 SGHRS, CDR2 YFSETQ. Trimming removed 4 bases at V and 2 bases at J, with 16 bases between. Here the CDR3 DNA reads TGCGCCAGCAGCCAGGATGTGGGTTCTCCTGGAAACACCATATATTTT. Encoded protein: CASSQDVGSPGNTIYF.

A note on this clonotype: The germline gene is not matched at one end of the junction; a read error may be the cause. V usage is TRBV7-3 and J usage is TRBJ2-3, with 11 bases lining up with TRBD2. The CDR3 runs 14 residues. The germline V gene has CDR1 SGHTA and CDR2 FQGTGA. The CDR3 DNA reads as TGTGCCAGCAGTTCACCGGGGACTAGCGGCCCCCCAGAGTTT. This codes for CASSSPGTSGPPEF.

This clonotype has just a few counts. This chain joins TRBV3-1 and TRBJ2-3; tentatively, D is TRBD1 or TRBD2 (6 bases each). Germline V CDR1 and CDR2: LGHDT, YNNKEL (reference sequence). CDR3 size: 15 residues. V was shortened by 2 bases and J by 4 bases, with 13 bases between the two germline ends. Here the CDR3 reads CASSQTGRWADTQYF. In nucleotides, the CDR3 is TGTGCCAGCAGCCAAACAGGGAGGTGGGCAGATACGCAGTATTTT.